Listed here are 30 T cell receptor beta chains from one sample, sequenced in a study of regulatory dendritic cells for organ transplantation. Sorted T cells were CFSE-labeled and cultured four to five days with allogeneic regulatory or mature dendritic cells at 1:10. Generated by immunoSEQ multiplex PCR, the TCRdb table keeps only in-frame clones and is missing some. The repertoire holds 9,500 to 15,000 clones, with roughly 73% as singletons. These receptors are not linked to any known antigen. The specimen was naive CD8+ T cells from blood cultured with regulatory dendritic cells. Stated subset: CD45RA+ naive T cells. The receptor source for this set is a human donor in good health.

The rearrangement links TRBV7-6 to TRBJ2-5; 11 nucleotides match TRBD2. Germline CDR1 is SGHVS and CDR2 is FNYEAQ. The ends lost 6 bases at V and 1 base at J; junction bases unmatched: 4. The CDR3 is 15 residues long. CDR3 bases: TGTGCCAGCAGTTTGGGACTAGCGGTCCAAGAGACCCAGTACTTC. Protein sequence: CASSLGLAVQETQYF.

This clone appeared a few times. V usage is TRBV7-2 and J usage is TRBJ2-7; 8 nucleotides agree with TRBD2. Germline trimming cut 1 base from V and 3 bases from J; bases unmatched to any gene: 5. Germline values: CDR1 SGHTA, CDR2 FQGNSA. This CDR3 contains 15 residues. In DNA, the CDR3 is TGTGCCAGCAGCTTAGACAGCGGGGGCTACTACGAGCAGTACTTC. Encoded protein: CASSLDSGGYYEQYF.

The J gene is TRBJ2-5, the V gene TRBV11-3, with 9 bases that match TRBD2. J lost 5 bases, V lost 4 bases, and 11 bases had no gene match. This CDR3 region has 16 residues. CDR1 and CDR2 (germline): SGHNT, YENEEA. The CDR3 spells CASSSLAGLASETQYF. The CDR3 nucleotides are TGTGCCAGCAGCTCCCTTGCGGGACTAGCAAGTGAGACCCAGTACTTC.

J is TRBJ2-1 and V is TRBV4-3; weak D call: TRBD1 (6 bases). V was clipped by 1 base and J by 2 bases, with 18 bases between them. There are 18 residues in the CDR3. Per the germline V gene, CDR1 is LGHNA and CDR2 is YSLEER. The CDR3 here is CASSQALKGTGTYNEQFF. CDR3 nucleotides: TGCGCCAGCAGCCAAGCGCTTAAGGGCACAGGGACCTACAATGAGCAGTTCTTC.

This sequence joins TRBV6-5 and TRBJ1-5; D remains unclear. The germline V gene encodes CDR1 MNHEY and CDR2 SVGAGI. With 9 bases removed from V and 5 bases from J, the gap between germline ends came to 5 bases. CDR3 length: 10 amino acids. The CDR3 here is CARSDQPQHF. CDR3 sequence (DNA): TGTGCCAGGTCGGATCAGCCCCAGCATTTT.

This clone was observed a few times. This chain joins TRBV19 and TRBJ2-7, with 9 bases fitting TRBD1. J gave up 3 bases and V 6 bases, and 6 bases lay outside the gene matches. The CDR3 is 14 residues long. Per germline, CDR1 LNHDA and CDR2 SQIVND (reference sequence). The chain's CDR3 is CASSPGGQGYEQYF. DNA of the CDR3: TGTGCCAGTAGCCCGGGGGGACAGGGCTACGAGCAGTACTTC.

This clone was recorded a few times. The chain employs TRBV19 and TRBJ2-2, with 8 bases aligning to TRBD1. The CDR3 extends over 14 amino acids. Trimming at V came to 10 bases and at J to 7 bases, leaving 11 bases not matched to a gene. Germline V gives CDR1 LNHDA, CDR2 SQIVND (reference sequence). CDR3: CATTTDRAIGELFF. CDR3 in DNA: TGTGCCACCACAACGGACAGGGCGATCGGGGAGCTGTTTTTT.

This clone appeared a few times. The V gene is TRBV12-5, the J gene TRBJ1-5; D is unclear. From germline, CDR1 is LGHNT and CDR2 FRNRAP. V was cut by 2 bases and J by 1 base, with 6 bases left in between. The CDR3 loop spans 14 amino acids. This CDR3 reads CASGLFGSNQPQHF. The CDR3 DNA reads as TGTGCTAGTGGTTTGTTTGGCAGCAATCAGCCCCAGCATTTT.

The V gene is TRBV5-6, the J gene TRBJ1-1; 7 nucleotides align to TRBD1. Germline assignment: CDR1 SGHDT and CDR2 YYEEEE. CDR3 length: 15 residues. J was trimmed by 5 bases and V by 0 bases; bases with no gene match: 7. For the CDR3, the DNA is TGTGCCAGCAGCTTGGTCAGGAGGGGGCGAACTGAAGCTTTCTTT. Translated: CASSLVRRGRTEAFF.

The chain couples TRBV13 to TRBJ1-1; no clear D. The germline V gene encodes CDR1 PRHDT and CDR2 FYEKMQ (reference sequence). V dropped 0 bases and J dropped 5 bases, with 16 bases sitting between them. The CDR3 runs 16 residues. The CDR3 DNA sequence: TGTGCCAGCAGCTTAGGACCACCCGTTGCGGGAACTGAAGCTTTCTTT. Its protein is CASSLGPPVAGTEAFF.

V gene TRBV7-9 combines with J gene TRBJ2-7, with D maybe TRBD1 (8 bases). Trimming stripped 5 bases from V and 3 bases from J, with 17 bases between. CDR1 and CDR2 from the germline V gene are SEHNR and FQNEAQ (reference sequence). CDR3 length: 15 residues. The CDR3 bases are TGTGCCAGCAGCCCACGGACAGGGAGGGACTACGAGCAGTACTTC. This sequence encodes CASSPRTGRDYEQYF.

The J gene is TRBJ2-7, the V gene TRBV4-3, with TRBD2 matching 8 bases. Germline V lookup: CDR1 LGHNA, CDR2 YSLEER. The CDR3 has 15 residues. Germline trimming cut 3 bases from V and 1 base from J; bases unmatched to any gene: 5. DNA of the CDR3: TGCGCCAGCAGCCAGGAGCGGGGGCCGTCCTACGAGCAGTACTTC. Translating gives CASSQERGPSYEQYF.

V and J are TRBV18 and TRBJ2-5; TRBD1 matches at 7 bases. V was clipped by 6 bases and J by 1 base; unmatched bases: 8. This CDR3 region has 15 residues. Germline CDR1 is KGHSH and CDR2 is LQKENI. The CDR3 bases are TGTGCCAGCTCTCAGACAGGGATTTCCCAAGAGACCCAGTACTTC. As protein: CASSQTGISQETQYF.

V gene TRBV7-9 combines with J gene TRBJ2-3; D not certain. Per the germline V gene, CDR1 is SEHNR and CDR2 is FQNEAQ (reference sequence). V dropped 5 bases and J dropped 2 bases, with 11 bases sitting between them. This CDR3 comprises 14 residues. CDR3 sequence: CASSVIADTDTQYF. The DNA of the CDR3 is TGTGCCAGCAGCGTTATTGCGGACACAGATACGCAGTATTTT.

The chain uses TRBV6-5 and TRBJ2-3; TRBD1 matches at 7 bases. CDR3 size: 15 residues. The ends lost 6 bases at V and 0 bases at J; junction bases unmatched: 6. CDR1 MNHEY and CDR2 SVGAGI come from the germline V gene. The CDR3 sequence is CASSPTGASTDTQYF. CDR3 coding DNA: TGTGCCAGCAGCCCTACAGGGGCCAGCACAGATACGCAGTATTTT.

The table lists this clone with a count of one. The chain recombines TRBV19 with TRBJ2-7; 9 nucleotides line up with TRBD1. Trimming took 2 bases from V and 6 from J; bases not matched to a gene: 8. The CDR3 has 15 residues. Per germline, CDR1 LNHDA and CDR2 SQIVND (reference sequence). Here the CDR3 reads CASSIRGTGYSEQYF. The CDR3, as DNA: TGTGCCAGTAGTATACGGGGGACAGGGTACAGCGAGCAGTACTTC.

The chain recombines TRBV9 with TRBJ2-2, with 9 bases aligning to TRBD1. The V and J ends lost 2 bases and 0 bases, in that order; junction bases with no gene match: 8. Germline assignment: CDR1 SGDLS and CDR2 YYNGEE. This CDR3 is built from 18 residues. This chain's CDR3 is CASSVPGQGFSNTGELFF. The CDR3 DNA sequence: TGTGCCAGCAGCGTTCCGGGACAGGGTTTTTCGAACACCGGGGAGCTGTTTTTT.

The CDR3 is CASSLDWAVTNEQFF. Here the CDR3 DNA reads TGTGCCAGCAGCTTAGACTGGGCTGTAACCAATGAGCAGTTCTTC. The gene calls are TRBV11-2 and TRBJ2-1, with no clear D. The V gene lost 0 bases and the J gene lost 6 bases, with 12 bases spanning the gap. CDR3 size: 15 residues. Germline lookup yields CDR1 SGHAT and CDR2 FQNNGV. The variable domain in full, completed from reference TRBV11-2 and TRBJ2-1, reads EAGVAQSPRYKIIEKRQSVAFWCNPISGHATLYWYQQILGQGPKLLIQFQNNGVVDDSQLPKDRFSAERLKGVDSTLKIQPAKLEDSAVYLCASSLDWAVTNEQFFGPGTRLTVL.

Only a few counts were recorded for this clone. The rearrangement uses TRBV9 and TRBJ1-2, with a possible D match to TRBD1 (5 bases). Germline-derived CDR1 and CDR2 are SGDLS and YYNGEE. The V end was cut by 0 bases, the J end by 1 base, with 7 bases between. CDR3 length: 14 amino acids. CDR3 region: CASSVGQGNYGYTF. The CDR3 nucleotides are TGTGCCAGCAGCGTAGGGCAGGGTAACTATGGCTACACCTTC.

The genes are TRBV27 and TRBJ2-7, with TRBD2 matching over 11 bases. The CDR3 is 14 amino acids. The V gene end was trimmed by 5 bases and the J gene end by 3 bases; junction bases not matched to a gene: 3. CDR1 is MNHEY, CDR2 SMNVEV, per germline (reference sequence). The CDR3 bases are TGTGCCAGCAGTCCCGGGACTAGCGGCTACGAGCAGTACTTC. Translated: CASSPGTSGYEQYF.

This clone was counted a few times. The chain uses TRBV28 and TRBJ1-2, with 9 bases lining up with TRBD1. Unmatched junction bases numbered 5, after V lost 6 bases and J lost 3 bases. This CDR3 is built from 14 residues. The germline V gene has CDR1 MDHEN and CDR2 SYDVKM. The CDR3 bases are TGTGCCAGCAGCCCGGGACAGGGTTACTATGGCTACACCTTC. Its protein product is CASSPGQGYYGYTF.

This chain connects TRBV27 to TRBJ1-4; 7 nucleotides match TRBD1. V dropped 5 bases and J dropped 7; count of bases not matched to a gene: 16. This CDR3 contains 17 residues. CDR1 is MNHEY, CDR2 SMNVEV, per germline (reference sequence). CDR3 region: CASSLIGTVSSGEKLFF. The CDR3 DNA reads as TGTGCCAGCAGTCTCATAGGGACAGTATCAAGCGGTGAAAAACTGTTTTTT.

DNA for the CDR3: TGTGCTAGTGGTTTTCCATCGGGGCGGGGGACCGGGGAGCTGTTTTTT. Its protein is CASGFPSGRGTGELFF. The V call is TRBV12-5, the J call TRBJ2-2; 7 nucleotides agree with TRBD2. Germline V gene data show CDR1 as LGHNT and CDR2 as FRNRAP. There are 16 residues in the CDR3. V gave up 3 bases and J gave up 5 bases; unmatched junction bases: 9.

This chain links TRBV4-3 with TRBJ2-2; weak D call: TRBD1 (5 bases). This CDR3 has 15 residues. Germline loops: CDR1 LGHNA, CDR2 YSLEER. Trimming removed 3 bases from V and 4 bases from J, with 12 bases in between. CDR3 nucleotide sequence: TGCGCCAGCAGCCAGGGCAGGGCGACCACCGGGGAGCTGTTTTTT. Its protein product is CASSQGRATTGELFF.

The rearrangement uses TRBV7-9 and TRBJ1-2; TRBD1 matches 9 bases. J was trimmed by 4 bases and V by 5 bases; bases with no gene match: 8. The length of the CDR3 is 15 residues. Germline loops: CDR1 SEHNR, CDR2 FQNEAQ (reference sequence). DNA for the CDR3: TGTGCCAGCAGCCACGAACTGACAGGGGGCTATGGCTACACCTTC. It is translated as CASSHELTGGYGYTF.

This chain joins TRBV25-1 and TRBJ1-5, with D maybe TRBD1 (6 bases). This CDR3 has 14 residues. Germline V gene data show CDR1 as MGHDK and CDR2 as SYGVNS. Deletions cut 2 bases from V and 1 base from J, with 6 bases between. CDR3 in DNA: TGTGCCAGCAGTGAACAGGGGAGCAATCAGCCCCAGCATTTT. This codes for CASSEQGSNQPQHF.

The chain joins TRBV7-9 to TRBJ2-3; D is possibly TRBD2 (6 bases). V was cut by 5 bases and J by 6 bases, with 9 bases left in between. This CDR3 comprises 12 residues. CDR1 and CDR2 (germline): SEHNR, FQNEAQ (reference sequence). The CDR3 spells CASSRGRDTQYF. Written as DNA, the CDR3 is TGTGCCAGCAGCCGGGGGAGGGATACGCAGTATTTT. Using reference TRBV7-9 and TRBJ2-3 for the parts outside the CDR3, the full variable domain is DTGVSQNPRHKITKRGQNVTFRCDPISEHNRLYWYRQTLGQGPEFLTYFQNEAQLEKSRLLSDRFSAERPKGSFSTLEIQRTEQGDSAMYLCASSRGRDTQYFGPGTRLTVL.

This clone was seen only a few times. The chain recombines TRBV6-5 with TRBJ1-1; D not certain. The CDR3 loop spans 15 amino acids. The V gene lost 6 bases and the J gene lost 7 bases, with 21 bases spanning the gap. Per the germline V gene, CDR1 is MNHEY and CDR2 is SVGAGI. The CDR3: CASRASDQPSGEAFF. Here the CDR3 DNA reads TGTGCCAGCAGGGCTTCTGACCAACCATCGGGTGAAGCTTTCTTT.

The chain carries TRBV10-3 and TRBJ2-1; TRBD2 aligns across 9 bases. Germline V gene sequence: CDR1 ENHRY, CDR2 SYGVKD. The CDR3 is 14 residues long. The ends lost 10 bases at V and 1 base at J; junction bases unmatched: 5. The CDR3 reads CASGGGDSYNEQFF. CDR3 nucleotide sequence: TGTGCCAGCGGCGGGGGGGATTCCTACAATGAGCAGTTCTTC.

The chain is built from TRBV4-2 and TRBJ1-5; D call uncertain. The CDR3 contains 14 residues. With 3 bases removed from V and 8 bases from J, the gap between germline ends came to 14 bases. CDR1 and CDR2 from the germline V gene are LGHNA and YNFKEQ. This CDR3 reads CASSHTGPGEPQHF. The DNA for the CDR3 is TGTGCCAGCAGCCATACGGGCCCCGGGGAGCCCCAGCATTTT.